Below, 18 T cell receptor beta chains from the same sample are listed, as sequenced in a study of cytomegalovirus exposure and HLA in healthy donors. With 60 Vbeta and 13 Jbeta primers, the PCR was carried out. Data came from immunoSEQ multiplex PCR; TCRdb stores just in-frame clones and leaves some out. The table includes approximately 240,000 clones, around 80% detected once. The sample consisted of PBMCs. The source of these receptors is a woman aged 55-69 years in good health and CMV-seropositive.

The chain recombines TRBV5-1 with TRBJ1-1; D is unclear. The CDR3 runs to 14 residues. Germline assignment: CDR1 SGHRS and CDR2 YFSETQ. Trimming cost V 4 bases and J 6 bases, with 16 bases left between them. CDR3 residues: CASSPGGNFAEAFF. In nucleotides, the CDR3 is TGCGCCAGCAGCCCCGGAGGGAATTTCGCTGAAGCTTTCTTT.

V usage is TRBV7-2 and J usage is TRBJ1-2; the D is unclear. Trimming took 7 bases from V and 2 from J, leaving 8 bases between them. CDR3 length equals 12 residues. CDR1 is SGHTA and CDR2 is FQGNSA in the germline V gene. The CDR3 loop is CASTAGNYGYTF. CDR3 nucleotides: TGTGCCAGCACCGCAGGCAACTATGGCTACACCTTC.

The V and J genes are TRBV5-1 and TRBJ2-1, with D perhaps TRBD1 (6 bases). CDR3 length equals 15 residues. The germline V and J ends were trimmed by 0 bases and 2 bases, with 9 bases remaining between them. The germline CDR1 and CDR2 sequences are SGHRS and YFSETQ. This CDR3 is CASSLVDRTYNEQFF. The CDR3 nucleotides are TGCGCCAGCAGCTTGGTGGACAGAACCTACAATGAGCAGTTCTTC.

With regard to this clone: In the same sample, other DNA sequences code for this CDR3. The gene calls are TRBV6-5 and TRBJ1-2, with 11 bases matching TRBD1. Germline CDR1 and CDR2: MNHEY and SVGAGI. Unmatched junction bases numbered 4, after V lost 2 bases and J lost 8 bases. This CDR3 contains 14 residues. The CDR3: CASSYHRDRGGYTF. The DNA of the CDR3 is TGTGCCAGCAGTTACCACCGGGACAGGGGGGGCTACACCTTC.

This clone has just a few counts. The chain uses TRBV15 and TRBJ1-5, with TRBD1 identical over 10 bases. Germline V gives CDR1 LNHNV, CDR2 YYDKDF (reference sequence). This CDR3 has 14 amino acids. The V segment lost 5 bases and the J segment 6 bases; nucleotides outside the gene matches: 4. The CDR3 nucleotides read TGTGCCACCAGCGGGACAGGGGAGATTCAGCCCCAGCATTTT. This gives the protein CATSGTGEIQPQHF. The entire variable domain, with the rest obtained from reference TRBV15 and TRBJ1-5, is as follows: DAMVIQNPRYQVTQFGKPVTLSCSQTLNHNVMYWYQQKSSQAPKLLFHYYDKDFNNEADTPDNFQSRRPNTSFCFLDIRSPGLGDTAMYLCATSGTGEIQPQHFGDGTRLSIL.

This chain links TRBV7-9 with TRBJ1-4; D call uncertain. The CDR3 extends over 14 amino acids. Trimming took off 7 bases at V and 0 bases at J, with 9 bases between the two ends. Germline values: CDR1 SEHNR, CDR2 FQNEAQ (reference sequence). CDR3 residues: CASTPGPTNEKLFF. The CDR3 coding sequence is TGTGCCAGCACCCCGGGTCCAACTAATGAAAAACTGTTTTTT.

V and J are TRBV5-6 and TRBJ1-2; 9 nucleotides match TRBD1. Per germline, CDR1 SGHDT and CDR2 YYEEEE. CDR3 length: 13 amino acids. J gave up 4 bases and V 4 bases, and 2 bases lay outside the gene matches. The CDR3 protein is CASSPDRGYGYTF. CDR3 in DNA: TGTGCCAGCAGCCCGGACAGGGGCTATGGCTACACCTTC.

This clone has more than one count but fewer than ten. The chain has TRBV9 and TRBJ2-3; 8 bases are shared with TRBD2. V lost 0 bases to trimming and J lost 6 bases; unmatched junction nucleotides: 6. This CDR3 has 15 residues. Germline V gives CDR1 SGDLS, CDR2 YYNGEE. CDR3 amino acids: CASSVVARGGDTQYF. The CDR3 DNA sequence: TGTGCCAGCAGCGTAGTAGCTCGGGGGGGCGATACGCAGTATTTT.

The chain links TRBV5-1 to TRBJ2-5, with a possible D match to TRBD1 (5 bases). Germline CDR1 SGHRS, CDR2 YFSETQ. This CDR3 contains 12 residues. The V end lost 4 bases, the J end lost 2 bases, and 6 bases lay between the germline ends. CDR3 sequence: CASSRQQETQYF. As DNA, the CDR3 is TGCGCCAGCAGCCGACAGCAAGAGACCCAGTACTTC.

The J gene is TRBJ1-1, the V gene TRBV11-1, with 7 bases fitting TRBD1. The length of the CDR3 is 13 residues. In germline, CDR1 is SGHAT, CDR2 FQDESV (reference sequence). Losses at the gene ends were 5 bases for V and 2 bases for J; bases not matched to a gene: 2. This CDR3 reads CASSRQGNTEAFF. The CDR3 bases are TGTGCCAGCAGCAGACAGGGAAACACTGAAGCTTTCTTT.

The genes are TRBV6-4 and TRBJ2-3; D perhaps matches TRBD1 (6 bases). V was shortened by 0 bases and J by 4 bases, with 8 bases between the two germline ends. Germline CDR1 is MRHNA and CDR2 is SNTAGT. The CDR3 runs to 14 residues. CDR3 protein: CASSDSGAPDTQYF. The CDR3, as DNA: TGTGCCAGCAGTGACTCGGGGGCCCCAGATACGCAGTATTTT.

V and J are TRBV7-8 and TRBJ2-1, with 11 bases aligning to TRBD2. Losses at the gene ends were 4 bases for V and 6 bases for J; bases not matched to a gene: 8. The CDR3 loop spans 16 amino acids. In germline, CDR1 is SGHVS, CDR2 FQNEAQ. CDR3 nucleotide sequence: TGTGCCAGCAGCTCCGCTACTAGCGGGGGTCTCAATGAGCAGTTCTTC. Translation: CASSSATSGGLNEQFF.

The gene calls are TRBV6-1 and TRBJ2-7; D perhaps matches TRBD1 (6 bases). In germline, CDR1 is MNHNS, CDR2 SASEGT. Trimming stripped 4 bases from V and 0 bases from J, with 13 bases between. The CDR3 is 15 residues long. CDR3 loop: CASSATTGDSYEQYF. The CDR3 coding sequence is TGTGCCAGCAGTGCTACGACAGGTGACTCCTACGAGCAGTACTTC.

The chain recombines TRBV15 with TRBJ2-1, with 7 bases aligning to TRBD2. This CDR3 comprises 12 residues. Trimming removed 10 bases from V and 4 bases from J; junction bases left unmatched: 4. The germline CDR1 and CDR2 sequences are LNHNV and YYDKDF (reference sequence). Written as DNA, the CDR3 is TGTGCCATTTCAGCGGGGTACAATGAGCAGTTCTTC. Its translation: CAISAGYNEQFF. Combining the CDR3 with reference TRBV15 and TRBJ2-1 gives the whole variable domain DAMVIQNPRYQVTQFGKPVTLSCSQTLNHNVMYWYQQKSSQAPKLLFHYYDKDFNNEADTPDNFQSRRPNTSFCFLDIRSPGLGDTAMYLCAISAGYNEQFFGPGTRLTVL.

The DNA of the CDR3 is TGTGCCAGCAGCTACCTGGTTCGGCAGGGTAACTATGGCTACACCTTC. This translates into CASSYLVRQGNYGYTF. The chain recombines TRBV5-4 with TRBJ1-2; TRBD1 might be the D (5 bases). V shed 3 bases and J shed 1 base, with 16 bases lying between them. From germline, CDR1 is SGHNT and CDR2 YYREEE (reference sequence). The CDR3 has 16 amino acids.

V gene TRBV4-1 combines with J gene TRBJ2-5; possibly TRBD2 for D (8 bases). V was clipped by 3 bases and J by 4 bases, with 21 bases between them. Germline lookup yields CDR1 MGHRA and CDR2 YSYEKL. The CDR3 length is 17 residues. The CDR3 nucleotides read TGCGCCAGCAGCCACTCGGGGGGGCTAGGGGGCGCAGAGACCCAGTACTTC. This gives the protein CASSHSGGLGGAETQYF.

The V call is TRBV6-1, the J call TRBJ1-4; perhaps TRBD1 as D (5 bases). Trimming left V 5 bases short and J 8 bases short, with 18 bases between. Germline V CDR1 and CDR2: MNHNS, SASEGT. The CDR3 is made up of 15 amino acids. The CDR3 DNA reads TGTGCCAGCAGTCCCTTACGGGCGGGGGGGGAAAAACTGTTTTTT. Amino acids: CASSPLRAGGEKLFF.

The genes are TRBV5-1 and TRBJ1-4; 8 bases are a match to TRBD1. CDR1 SGHRS and CDR2 YFSETQ come from the germline V gene. The CDR3 has 14 amino acids. Trimming cost V 2 bases and J 5 bases; bases outside gene matches: 2. For the CDR3, the DNA is TGCGCCAGCAGCTTAGGGACAGGAAATGAAAAACTGTTTTTT. It codes for CASSLGTGNEKLFF.